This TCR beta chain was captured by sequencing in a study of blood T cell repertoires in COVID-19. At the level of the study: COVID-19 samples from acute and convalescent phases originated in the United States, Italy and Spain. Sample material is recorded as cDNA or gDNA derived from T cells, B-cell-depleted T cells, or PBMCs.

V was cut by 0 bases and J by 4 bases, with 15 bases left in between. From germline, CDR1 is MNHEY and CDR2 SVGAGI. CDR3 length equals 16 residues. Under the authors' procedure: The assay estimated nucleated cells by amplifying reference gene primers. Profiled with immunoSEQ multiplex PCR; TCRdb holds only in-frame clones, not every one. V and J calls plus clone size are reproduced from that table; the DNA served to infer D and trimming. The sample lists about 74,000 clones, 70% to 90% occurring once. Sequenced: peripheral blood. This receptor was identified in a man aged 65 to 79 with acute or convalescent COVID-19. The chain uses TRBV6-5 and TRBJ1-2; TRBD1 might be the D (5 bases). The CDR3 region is CASSYSSGGTGYGYTF. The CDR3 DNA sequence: TGTGCCAGCAGTTACTCGTCGGGGGGAACCGGCTATGGCTACACCTTC.